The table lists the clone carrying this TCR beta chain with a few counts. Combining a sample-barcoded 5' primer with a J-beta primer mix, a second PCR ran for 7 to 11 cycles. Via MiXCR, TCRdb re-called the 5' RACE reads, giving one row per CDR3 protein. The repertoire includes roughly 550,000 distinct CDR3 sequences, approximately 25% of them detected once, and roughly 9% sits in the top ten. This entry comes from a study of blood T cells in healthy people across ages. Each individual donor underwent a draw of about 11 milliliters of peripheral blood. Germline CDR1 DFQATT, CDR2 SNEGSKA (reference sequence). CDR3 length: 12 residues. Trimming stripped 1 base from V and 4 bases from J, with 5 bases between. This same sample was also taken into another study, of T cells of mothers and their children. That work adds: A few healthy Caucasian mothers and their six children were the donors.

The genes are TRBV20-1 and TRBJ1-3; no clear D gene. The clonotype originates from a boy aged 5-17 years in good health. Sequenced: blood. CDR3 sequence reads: CSARAHGNTIYF. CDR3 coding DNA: TGCAGTGCTAGAGCCCACGGAAACACCATATATTTT.